The clone carrying this TCR beta chain was seen many times. The target antigen is unknown. Specified time point: pre-sensitization, week 0. Stated treatment: therapeutic diphenylcyclopropenone sensitization with weekly scalp DPC. The authors extracted total RNA from unfractionated whole blood. TCRdb re-called the RACE reads through MiXCR, storing one row per CDR3 protein. The table shows under 40,000 distinct CDR3 sequences, with 9% to 12% occurring only once. The data stem from a study of human T cells and chemical hapten exposure. CDR3 length equals 14 residues. Germline V lookup: CDR1 GTSNPN, CDR2 SVGIG (reference sequence). The ends lost 3 bases at V and 6 bases at J; junction bases unmatched: 7. Findings and limits, study-wide: In the PT1 data, expanded TCR counts showed a positive correlation with patch test score. Expanded TCRs produced significantly more large CDR3 similarity clusters than controls did.

The genes are TRBV30 and TRBJ2-7, with 11 bases aligning to TRBD1. The TCR originated in a man aged 50 to 59 with alopecia areata. Some clones in this sample may be carry-over from other donors' samples. The sample consisted of whole blood, taken in connection with sensitization to the hapten diphenylcyclopropenone (DPC). The CDR3 here is CAWRDPGQGGEQYF. The CDR3 DNA reads TGTGCCTGGAGGGACCCGGGACAGGGGGGCGAGCAGTACTTC.